This T cell receptor beta chain derives from a study of T cells expressing NK-cell markers. Findings and limits, study-wide: For six donors, the dominant NKG2C+ clonotypes made up about 1.0-7.5% of their CD8+ T cells. Similarly, these clonotypes led the CD3+CD56-NKG2C+ fraction as well in a few donors.

The CDR3 is 12 residues long. From germline, CDR1 is LGHDT and CDR2 YNNKEL (reference sequence). With regard to this clonotype: Its antigen is not identified.

TCRdb reanalyzed the 5' RACE reads, giving one entry per CDR3 protein sequence and no DNA. Seen in this sample are about 410,000 distinct CDR3 sequences; the ten most common clones hold roughly 10%. The chain uses TRBV3-1 and TRBJ1-6. The TCR comes from a woman aged 45-59 years in good health. Source material: blood T cells: a sorted CD56 or NKG2C T cell subset, CD4+ or CD8+ T cells, or bulk PBMC T cells (not recorded which). The CDR3 loop is CASSQGSAPLHF. Complete variable domain (other parts from reference TRBV3-1 and TRBJ1-6): DTAVSQTPKYLVTQMGNDKSIKCEQNLGHDTMYWYKQDSKKFLKIMFSYNNKELIINETVPNRFSPKSPDKAHLNLHINSLELGDSAVYFCASSQGSAPLHFGNGTRLTVT.